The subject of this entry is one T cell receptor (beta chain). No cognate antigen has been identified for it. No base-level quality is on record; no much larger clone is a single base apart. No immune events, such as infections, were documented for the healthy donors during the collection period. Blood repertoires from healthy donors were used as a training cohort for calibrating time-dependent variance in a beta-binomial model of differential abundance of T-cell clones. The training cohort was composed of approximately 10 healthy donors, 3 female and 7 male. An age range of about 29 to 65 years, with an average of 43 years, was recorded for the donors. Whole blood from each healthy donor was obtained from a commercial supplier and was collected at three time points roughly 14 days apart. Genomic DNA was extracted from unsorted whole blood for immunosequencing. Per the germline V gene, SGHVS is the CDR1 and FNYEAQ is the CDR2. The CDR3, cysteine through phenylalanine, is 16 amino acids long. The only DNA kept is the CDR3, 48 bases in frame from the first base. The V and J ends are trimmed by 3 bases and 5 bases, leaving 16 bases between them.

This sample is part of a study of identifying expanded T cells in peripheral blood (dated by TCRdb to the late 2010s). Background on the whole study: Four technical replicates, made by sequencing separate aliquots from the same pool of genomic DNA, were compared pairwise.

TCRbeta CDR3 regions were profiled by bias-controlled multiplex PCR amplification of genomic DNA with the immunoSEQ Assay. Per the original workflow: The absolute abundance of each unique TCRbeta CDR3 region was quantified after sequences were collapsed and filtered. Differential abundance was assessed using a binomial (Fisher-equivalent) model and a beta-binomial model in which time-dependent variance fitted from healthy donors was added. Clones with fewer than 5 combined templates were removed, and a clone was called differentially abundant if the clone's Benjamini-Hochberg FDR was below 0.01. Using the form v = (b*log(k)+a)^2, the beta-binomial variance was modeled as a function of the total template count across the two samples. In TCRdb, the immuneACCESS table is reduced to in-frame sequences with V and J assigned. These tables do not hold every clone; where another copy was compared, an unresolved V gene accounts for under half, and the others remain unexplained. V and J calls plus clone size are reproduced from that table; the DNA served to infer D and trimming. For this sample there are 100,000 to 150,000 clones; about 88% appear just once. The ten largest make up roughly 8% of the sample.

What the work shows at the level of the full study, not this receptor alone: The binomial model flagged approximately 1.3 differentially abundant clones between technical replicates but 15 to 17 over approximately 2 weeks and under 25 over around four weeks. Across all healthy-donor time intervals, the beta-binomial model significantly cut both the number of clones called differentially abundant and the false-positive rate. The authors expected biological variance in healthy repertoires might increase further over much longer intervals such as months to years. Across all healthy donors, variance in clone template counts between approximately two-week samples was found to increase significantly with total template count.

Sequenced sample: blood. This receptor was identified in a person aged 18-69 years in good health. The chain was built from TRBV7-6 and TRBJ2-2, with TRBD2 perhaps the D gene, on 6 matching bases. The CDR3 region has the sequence CASSLGVSGGTGELFF. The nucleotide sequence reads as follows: TGTGCCAGCAGCTTGGGTGTGAGTGGGGGGACCGGGGAGCTGTTTTTT.